This T cell receptor (beta chain) was documented in a study of T-cell memory formation after mild COVID-19. TCRdb redid the calling of the 5' RACE reads with MiXCR, one entry per CDR3 protein. Counted here are over 130,000 distinct CDR3 sequences, 13% to 15% occurring once; the ten biggest clones make up more than 25%. Germline values: CDR1 MGHDK, CDR2 SYGVNS. V lost 7 bases to trimming and J lost 1 base, with 7 bases between them. This CDR3 comprises 12 residues. Only a few counts were recorded for this clonotype. V usage is TRBV25-1 and J usage is TRBJ2-5, with D unresolved. The receptor's source is an adult woman who had mild COVID-19 (a few samples of this study predate the infection). Cell type and time point are not known. The sequencing sample was made of PBMCs or a T cell subset sorted from them (not recorded which). The DNA of the CDR3 is TGTGCCAGCAAGTCCCTCCAAGAGACCCAGTACTTC. This codes for CASKSLQETQYF.